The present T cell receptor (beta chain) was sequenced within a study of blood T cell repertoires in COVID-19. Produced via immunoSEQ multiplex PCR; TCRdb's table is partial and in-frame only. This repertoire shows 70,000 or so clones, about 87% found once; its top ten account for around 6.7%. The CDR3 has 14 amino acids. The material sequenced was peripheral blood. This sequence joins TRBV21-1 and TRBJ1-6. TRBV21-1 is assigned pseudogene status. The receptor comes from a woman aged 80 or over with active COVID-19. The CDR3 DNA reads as TGTGCCAGCAGCAAAGGTCCTTTCCCTTCACCCCTCCACTTT. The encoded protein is CASSKGPFPSPLHF.